The T cell receptor (beta chain) under discussion was sequenced for a study of blood T cell repertoires in COVID-19. Trimming took 0 bases from V and 5 from J, leaving 7 bases between them. The length of the CDR3 is 14 residues. Germline loops: CDR1 WNHNN, CDR2 SYGVQD (reference sequence). Measured with immunoSEQ multiplex PCR; TCRdb has only the in-frame clones, and not every one. The sample comprises tens of thousands of clones, roughly 84% of which are singletons, and around 1.4% rests with the top ten. The specimen was peripheral blood. The sequence came from a man aged 45-65 years with acute or convalescent COVID-19. The chain joins TRBV10-1 to TRBJ2-2; tentatively, D is TRBD2 (6 bases). The CDR3 nucleotides read TGCGCCAGCAGTGAGTCGGCGGGGACCGGGGAGCTGTTTTTT. It is translated as CASSESAGTGELFF.